This T cell receptor beta chain was documented in a study of T cell responses to AZD1222 COVID-19 vaccine. General study points: Seropositive at baseline were only a handful of AZD1222 recipients. Repertoire sampling was restricted to post-peak T cell response timepoints.

CDR3 size: 16 residues. The V gene lost 4 bases and the J gene lost 0 bases, with 14 bases spanning the gap. CDR1 is SGHRS, CDR2 YFSETQ, per germline. This clone was seen only once. Its antigen is undetermined. Method: immunoSEQ multiplex PCR; TCRdb's copy keeps in-frame clones and lacks some. Of some 92,000 clones detected, around 93% appear once; the ten largest clones hold less than 8%. The rearrangement uses TRBV5-1 and TRBJ1-5, with D maybe TRBD1 (5 bases). The source of this sequence is an adult in good health. The sample in question was peripheral blood, obtained on day 0 of AZD1222 vaccination. This chain's CDR3 is CASSPLGGGSNQPQHF. CDR3 nucleotides: TGCGCCAGCAGCCCCCTGGGGGGAGGTAGCAATCAGCCCCAGCATTTT.